This record covers a single T cell receptor (beta chain). Its antigen specificity is not known. Base qualities are not provided; no much larger clone lies one nucleotide away. Reading the label with the study, this specimen's time point is: about a year on ibrutinib. For TCR beta library preparation, approximately 2 micrograms of genomic DNA was extracted from cryopreserved PBMCs. Longitudinal blood samples from CLL patients on ibrutinib monotherapy were analyzed using high-throughput TCR beta sequencing. The patients took part in an open-label, single-center phase 2 trial of ibrutinib monotherapy. These data come from a study of cytotoxic CD8 clonotypes in ibrutinib-treated CLL (dated by TCRdb to the early 2020s). Study-level background: In this cohort, about 15 patients were treatment-naive and roughly ten were relapsed/refractory, while about 17 had unmutated IGHV. Partial responses were observed in roughly 25 patients and complete responses in 2; after a median follow-up of about 69 months, remission was maintained in approximately 15 patients and progression was observed in roughly twelve. Every sample from remission and from progressive disease was obtained while the patients were still on ibrutinib. On average, each sample had 255,043 productive templates and around 100,000 productive rearrangements. Longitudinal samples were available for about 30% of the 86 trial participants. The response samples were drawn at a median of approximately 11 months into treatment, with a range of about 6 to 36 months. Cryopreserved peripheral blood mononuclear cells were obtained prior to treatment, at the time of response, and at either disease progression or sustained remission.

Cut back by 4 bases and 7 bases, the V and J ends lie 19 bases apart. The CDR3 contains 15 residues, cysteine and phenylalanine counted. Only the CDR3 portion is preserved as DNA: 45 bases, with reading frame beginning at the first base. CDR1 and CDR2 are drawn from the germline V gene: SNHLY, FYNNEI. A MiSeq instrument was used for deep resolution sequencing, which targeted depths ranging from 1 in 1 million up to 1 in 200,000 T cells, with coverage averaging 10x for each clonotype. The immunoSEQ hsTCRB Kit was used to generate TCR beta libraries. On the authors' methods: ImmunoSEQ Data Assistant and ImmunoSEQ Analyzer were used for data analysis, and V, D and J genes were assigned according to IMGT definitions. Clonality, which ranges from 0 to 1, was calculated as one minus the normalized Shannon entropy of productive rearrangement frequencies. Only overrepresented clonotypes making up at least 0.05% of each patient's repertoire were included in the public clonotype analysis. Some 13 age-matched healthy donor repertoires from immuneACCESS were used as controls for clonality. The source is immuneACCESS, and TCRdb retained only in-frame sequences with V and J called. Part of the clones is not carried over; for the studies checked, unresolved V genes explain less than half of this, and the remainder is unexplained. The V and J calls and clone size come from that table; D and trimming were worked out from the DNA. The table for this sample lists hundreds of thousands of clones; approximately 75% of them were counted only once. The ten largest make up about 10% of the sample.

Study-wide conclusions, independent of this receptor: An increase in clonality was observed at ibrutinib response, with clonality remaining stable during sustained remission and falling back toward baseline at progression. Lymph node repertoires were not examined, and the timing of sampling was not matched between patients in sustained remission and those whose disease progressed. Public clonotypes were rare and either shrank or stayed stable during treatment, and the rise in clonality at ibrutinib response reflected expansion of private clonotypes. Baseline clonality exceeded that of age-matched healthy donors and correlated strongly with circulating CD8+ T-cell counts.

The TCR originated in a human donor with chronic lymphocytic leukemia. The sequenced sample was PBMCs, obtained after 12 months of ibrutinib treatment. The V and J segments used are TRBV2 and TRBJ1-2, with the D gene not confidently named. The CDR3 here reads CASSAVYTQVGGYTF. In nucleotide form, the sequence is TGTGCCAGCAGTGCCGTCTACACCCAGGTCGGTGGCTACACCTTC. Beyond the CDR3, the reference TRBV2 and TRBJ1-2 genes provide the residues; the full variable domain reads: EPEVTQTPSHQVTQMGQEVILRCVPISNHLYFYWYRQILGQKVEFLVSFYNNEISEKSEIFDDQFSVERPDGSNFTLKIRSTKLEDSAMYFCASSAVYTQVGGYTFGSGTRLTVV.